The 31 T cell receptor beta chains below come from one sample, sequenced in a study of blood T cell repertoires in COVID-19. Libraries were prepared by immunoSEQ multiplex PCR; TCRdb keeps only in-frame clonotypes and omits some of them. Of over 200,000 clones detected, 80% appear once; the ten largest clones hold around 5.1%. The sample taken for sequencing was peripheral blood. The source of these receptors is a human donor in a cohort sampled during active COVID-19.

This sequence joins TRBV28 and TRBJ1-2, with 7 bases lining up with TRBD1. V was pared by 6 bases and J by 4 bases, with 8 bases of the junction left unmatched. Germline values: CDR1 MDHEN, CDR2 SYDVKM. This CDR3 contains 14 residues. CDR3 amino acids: CASSGTVASYGYTF. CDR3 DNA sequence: TGTGCCAGCAGCGGGACAGTCGCGAGCTATGGCTACACCTTC.

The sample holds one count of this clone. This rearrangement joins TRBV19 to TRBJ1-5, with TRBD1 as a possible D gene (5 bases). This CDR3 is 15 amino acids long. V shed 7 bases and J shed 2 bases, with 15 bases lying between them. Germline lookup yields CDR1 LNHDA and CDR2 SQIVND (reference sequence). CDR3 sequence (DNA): TGTGCCAGTATTCTTACAGGAGAGGGCAATCAGCCCCAGCATTTT. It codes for CASILTGEGNQPQHF.

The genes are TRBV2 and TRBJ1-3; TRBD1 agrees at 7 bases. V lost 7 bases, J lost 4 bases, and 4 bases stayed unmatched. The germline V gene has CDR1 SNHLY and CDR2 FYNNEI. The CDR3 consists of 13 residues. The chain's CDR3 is CASMVDRGNTIYF. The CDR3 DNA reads TGTGCCAGCATGGTGGACAGGGGAAACACCATATATTTT.

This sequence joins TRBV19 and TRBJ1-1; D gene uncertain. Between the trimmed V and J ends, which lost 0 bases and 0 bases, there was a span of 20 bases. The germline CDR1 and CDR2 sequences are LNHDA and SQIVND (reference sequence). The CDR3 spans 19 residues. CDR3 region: CASSIEGRFSFRMNTEAFF. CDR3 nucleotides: TGTGCCAGTAGTATAGAAGGGAGGTTTTCATTTCGGATGAACACTGAAGCTTTCTTT.

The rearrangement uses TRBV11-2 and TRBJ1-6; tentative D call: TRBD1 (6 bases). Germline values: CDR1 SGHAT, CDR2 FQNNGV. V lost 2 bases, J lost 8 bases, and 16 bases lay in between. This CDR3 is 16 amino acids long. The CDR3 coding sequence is TGTGCCAGCAGCTTAACAGGGAACAGTTATGATTCACCCCTCCACTTT. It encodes CASSLTGNSYDSPLHF.

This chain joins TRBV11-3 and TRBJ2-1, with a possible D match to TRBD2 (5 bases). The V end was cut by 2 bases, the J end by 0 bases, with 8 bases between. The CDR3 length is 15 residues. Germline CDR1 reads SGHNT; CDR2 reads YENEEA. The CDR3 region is CASSLTGSSYNEQFF. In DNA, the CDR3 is TGTGCCAGCAGCTTAACGGGGAGCTCCTACAATGAGCAGTTCTTC.

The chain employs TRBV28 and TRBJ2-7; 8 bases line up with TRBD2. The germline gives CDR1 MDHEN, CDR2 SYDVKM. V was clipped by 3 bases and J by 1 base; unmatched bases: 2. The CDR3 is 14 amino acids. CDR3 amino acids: CASSFRGGSYEQYF. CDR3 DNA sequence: TGTGCCAGCAGTTTTCGGGGGGGTTCCTACGAGCAGTACTTC.

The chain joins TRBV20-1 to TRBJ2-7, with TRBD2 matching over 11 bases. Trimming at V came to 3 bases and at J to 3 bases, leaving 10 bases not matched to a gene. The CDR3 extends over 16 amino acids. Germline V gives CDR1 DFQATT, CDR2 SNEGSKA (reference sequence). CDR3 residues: CSASSPTGTSGYEQYF. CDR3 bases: TGCAGTGCTAGTTCCCCGACCGGGACTAGCGGCTACGAGCAGTACTTC.

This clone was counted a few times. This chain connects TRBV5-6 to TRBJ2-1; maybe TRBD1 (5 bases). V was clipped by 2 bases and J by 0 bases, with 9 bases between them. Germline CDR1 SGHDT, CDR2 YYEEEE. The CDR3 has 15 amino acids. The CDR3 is CASSFRVASYNEQFF. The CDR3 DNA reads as TGTGCCAGCAGCTTCAGGGTTGCCTCCTACAATGAGCAGTTCTTC.

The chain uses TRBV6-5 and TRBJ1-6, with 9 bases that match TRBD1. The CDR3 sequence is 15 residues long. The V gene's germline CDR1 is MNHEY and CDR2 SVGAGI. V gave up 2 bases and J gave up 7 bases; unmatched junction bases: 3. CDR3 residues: CASSYGTGGNSPLHF. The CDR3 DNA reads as TGTGCCAGCAGTTACGGTACAGGGGGCAATTCACCCCTCCACTTT.

The CDR3 DNA follows: TGCGCCAGCGGGAGCAATCGGGCCGGGGAGCTGTTTTTT. Amino acids: CASGSNRAGELFF. This sequence joins TRBV4-3 and TRBJ2-2, with a weak D call TRBD2 (5 bases). Trimming stripped 8 bases from V and 6 bases from J, with 13 bases between. This CDR3 spans 13 amino acids. Germline V gene sequence: CDR1 LGHNA, CDR2 YSLEER.

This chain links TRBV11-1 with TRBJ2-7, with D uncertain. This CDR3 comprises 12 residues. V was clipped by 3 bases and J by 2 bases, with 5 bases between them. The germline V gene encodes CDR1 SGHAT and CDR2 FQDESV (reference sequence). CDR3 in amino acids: CASSLATYEQYF. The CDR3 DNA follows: TGTGCCAGCAGCTTGGCAACCTACGAGCAGTACTTC.

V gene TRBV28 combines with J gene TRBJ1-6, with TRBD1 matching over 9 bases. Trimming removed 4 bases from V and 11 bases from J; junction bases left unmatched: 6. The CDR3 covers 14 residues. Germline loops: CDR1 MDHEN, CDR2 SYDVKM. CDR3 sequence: CASSWGQGEAPLHF. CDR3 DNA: TGTGCCAGCAGTTGGGGACAGGGAGAAGCACCCCTCCACTTT. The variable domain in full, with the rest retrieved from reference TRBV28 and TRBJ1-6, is DVKVTQSSRYLVKRTGEKVFLECVQDMDHENMFWYRQDPGLGLRLIYFSYDVKMKEKGDIPEGYSVSREKKERFSLILESASTNQTSMYLCASSWGQGEAPLHFGNGTRLTVT.

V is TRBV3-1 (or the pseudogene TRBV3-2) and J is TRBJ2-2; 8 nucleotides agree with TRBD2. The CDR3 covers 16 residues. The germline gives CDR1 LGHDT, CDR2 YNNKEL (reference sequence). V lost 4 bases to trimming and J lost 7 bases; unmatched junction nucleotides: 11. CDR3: CASSPFFTGGVGELFF. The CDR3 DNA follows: TGTGCCAGCAGCCCCTTTTTTACGGGAGGGGTCGGGGAGCTGTTTTTT.

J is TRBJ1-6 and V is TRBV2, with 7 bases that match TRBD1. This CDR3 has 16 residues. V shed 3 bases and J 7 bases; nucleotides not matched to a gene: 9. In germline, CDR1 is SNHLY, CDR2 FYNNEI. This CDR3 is CASSEQGVAGNSPLHF. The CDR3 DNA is TGTGCCAGCAGTGAGCAGGGGGTGGCAGGAAATTCACCCCTCCACTTT.

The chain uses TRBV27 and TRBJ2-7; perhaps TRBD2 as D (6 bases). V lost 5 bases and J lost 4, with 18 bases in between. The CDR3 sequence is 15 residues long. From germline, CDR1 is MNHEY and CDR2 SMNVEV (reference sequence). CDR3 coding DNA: TGTGCCAGCAGTCTGACTAGGCTGGCTGCGTACGAGCAGTACTTC. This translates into CASSLTRLAAYEQYF.

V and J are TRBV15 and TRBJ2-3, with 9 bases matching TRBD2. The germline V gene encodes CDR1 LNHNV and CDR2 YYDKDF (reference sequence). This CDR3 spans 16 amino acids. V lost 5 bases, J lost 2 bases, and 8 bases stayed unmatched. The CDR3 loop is CATSAIGLANTDTQYF. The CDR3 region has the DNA TGTGCCACCAGCGCAATCGGACTAGCGAACACAGATACGCAGTATTTT.

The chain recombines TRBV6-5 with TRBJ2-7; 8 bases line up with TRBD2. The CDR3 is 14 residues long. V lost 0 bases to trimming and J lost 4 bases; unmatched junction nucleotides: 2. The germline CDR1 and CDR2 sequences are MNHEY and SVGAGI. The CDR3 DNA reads TGTGCCAGCAGTTACTCAGCTAGCGGGTACGAGCAGTACTTC. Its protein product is CASSYSASGYEQYF.

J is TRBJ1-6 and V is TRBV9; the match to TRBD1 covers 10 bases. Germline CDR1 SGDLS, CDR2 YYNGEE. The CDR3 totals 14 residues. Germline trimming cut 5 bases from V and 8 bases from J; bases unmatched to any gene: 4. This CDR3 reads CASSAGTGDSPLHF. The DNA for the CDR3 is TGTGCCAGCAGTGCCGGGACAGGGGATTCACCCCTCCACTTT.

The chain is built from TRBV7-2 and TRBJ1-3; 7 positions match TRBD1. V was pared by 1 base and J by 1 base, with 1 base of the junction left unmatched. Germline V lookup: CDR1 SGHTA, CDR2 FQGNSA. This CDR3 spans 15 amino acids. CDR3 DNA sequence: TGTGCCAGCAGCTTAGAGGGGGCATCTGGAAACACCATATATTTT. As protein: CASSLEGASGNTIYF. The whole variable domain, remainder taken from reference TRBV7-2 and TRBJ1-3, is GAGVSQSPSNKVTEKGKDVELRCDPISGHTALYWYRQSLGQGLEFLIYFQGNSAPDKSGLPSDRFSAERTGGSVSTLTIQRTQQEDSAVYLCASSLEGASGNTIYFGEGSWLTVV.

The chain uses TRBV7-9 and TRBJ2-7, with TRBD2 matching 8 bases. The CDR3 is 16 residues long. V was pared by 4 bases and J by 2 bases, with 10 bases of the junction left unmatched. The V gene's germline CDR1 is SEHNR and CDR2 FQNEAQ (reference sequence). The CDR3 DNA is TGTGCCAGCAGCTATTCGGGGGGGCGGGACCCCTACGAGCAGTACTTC. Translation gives CASSYSGGRDPYEQYF. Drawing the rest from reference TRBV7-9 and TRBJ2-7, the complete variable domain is DTGVSQNPRHKITKRGQNVTFRCDPISEHNRLYWYRQTLGQGPEFLTYFQNEAQLEKSRLLSDRFSAERPKGSFSTLEIQRTEQGDSAMYLCASSYSGGRDPYEQYFGPGTRLTVT.

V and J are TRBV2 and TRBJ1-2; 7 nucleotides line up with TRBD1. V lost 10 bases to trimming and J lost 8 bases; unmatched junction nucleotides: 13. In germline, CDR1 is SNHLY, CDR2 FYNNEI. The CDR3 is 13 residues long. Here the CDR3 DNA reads TGTGCCAACCACCTTGGGACAGCCCAAGGCTACACCTTC. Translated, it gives CANHLGTAQGYTF.

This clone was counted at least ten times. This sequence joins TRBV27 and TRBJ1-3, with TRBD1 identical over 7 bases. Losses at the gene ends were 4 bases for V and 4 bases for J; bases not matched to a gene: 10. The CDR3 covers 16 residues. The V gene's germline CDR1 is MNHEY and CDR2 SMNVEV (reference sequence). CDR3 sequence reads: CASSSGQGGSGNTIYF. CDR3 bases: TGTGCCAGCAGTTCGGGGCAGGGGGGATCGGGAAACACCATATATTTT.

The CDR3: CASSFLGQQQETQYF. The CDR3 DNA reads as TGTGCCAGCAGCTTCTTGGGACAGCAACAAGAGACCCAGTACTTC. The chain recombines TRBV5-6 with TRBJ2-5; TRBD1 matches 7 bases. Trimming at V came to 2 bases and at J to 2 bases, leaving 6 bases not matched to a gene. Germline assignment: CDR1 SGHDT and CDR2 YYEEEE. The CDR3 covers 15 residues.

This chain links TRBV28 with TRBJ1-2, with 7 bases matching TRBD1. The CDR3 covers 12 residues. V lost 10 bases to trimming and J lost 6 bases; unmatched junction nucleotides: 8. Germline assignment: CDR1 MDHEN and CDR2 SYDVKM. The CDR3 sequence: CATRQGGHGYTF. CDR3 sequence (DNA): TGTGCCACCAGACAGGGAGGGCATGGCTACACCTTC.

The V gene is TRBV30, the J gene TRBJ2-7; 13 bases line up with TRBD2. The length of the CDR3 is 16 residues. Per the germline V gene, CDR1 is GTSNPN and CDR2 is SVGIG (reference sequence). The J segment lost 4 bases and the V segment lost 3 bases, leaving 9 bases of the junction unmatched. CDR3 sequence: CAWRGPLAGGPYEQYF. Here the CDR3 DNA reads TGTGCCTGGAGGGGGCCACTAGCGGGAGGGCCGTACGAGCAGTACTTC. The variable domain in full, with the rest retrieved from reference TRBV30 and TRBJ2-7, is SQTIHQWPATLVQPVGSPLSLECTVEGTSNPNLYWYRQAAGRGLQLLFYSVGIGQISSEVPQNLSASRPQDRQFILSSKKLLLSDSGFYLCAWRGPLAGGPYEQYFGPGTRLTVT.

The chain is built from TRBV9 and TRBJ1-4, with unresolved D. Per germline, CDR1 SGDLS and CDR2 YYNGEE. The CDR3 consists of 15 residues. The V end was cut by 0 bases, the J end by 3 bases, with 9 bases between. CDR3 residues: CASSVGRQSNEKLFF. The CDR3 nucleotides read TGTGCCAGCAGCGTAGGGAGGCAGTCTAATGAAAAACTGTTTTTT. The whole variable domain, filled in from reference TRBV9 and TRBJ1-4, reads DSGVTQTPKHLITATGQRVTLRCSPRSGDLSVYWYQQSLDQGLQFLIQYYNGEERAKGNILERFSAQQFPDLHSELNLSSLELGDSALYFCASSVGRQSNEKLFFGSGTQLSVL.

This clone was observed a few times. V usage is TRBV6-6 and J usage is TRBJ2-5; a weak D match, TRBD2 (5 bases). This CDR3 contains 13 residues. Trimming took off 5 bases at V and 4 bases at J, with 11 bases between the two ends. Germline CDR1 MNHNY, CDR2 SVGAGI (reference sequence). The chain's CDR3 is CASSTSSPETQYF. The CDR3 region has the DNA TGTGCCAGCAGTACTTCTAGCCCAGAGACCCAGTACTTC.

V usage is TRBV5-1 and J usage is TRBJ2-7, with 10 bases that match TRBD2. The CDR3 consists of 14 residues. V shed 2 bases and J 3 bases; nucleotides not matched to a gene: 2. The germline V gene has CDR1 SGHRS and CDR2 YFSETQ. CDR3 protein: CASSFLAGDYEQYF. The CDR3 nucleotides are TGCGCCAGCAGCTTTCTAGCGGGGGACTACGAGCAGTACTTC.

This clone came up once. CDR3 in amino acids: CASGRQSQETQYF. CDR3 nucleotide sequence: TGTGCCAGTGGCAGACAGTCCCAAGAGACCCAGTACTTC. This chain connects TRBV19 to TRBJ2-5; possibly TRBD1 for D (5 bases). The CDR3 contains 13 residues. Per germline, CDR1 LNHDA and CDR2 SQIVND (reference sequence). V was cut by 8 bases and J by 1 base, with 11 bases left in between.

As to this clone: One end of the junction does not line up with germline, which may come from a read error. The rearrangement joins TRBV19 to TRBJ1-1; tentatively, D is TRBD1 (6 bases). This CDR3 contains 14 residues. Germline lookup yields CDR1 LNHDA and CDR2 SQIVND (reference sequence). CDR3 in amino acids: CASSISTDRPLLSF. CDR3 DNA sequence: TGTGCCAGTAGTATATCAACTGACAGGCCCCTTCTTTCTTTT. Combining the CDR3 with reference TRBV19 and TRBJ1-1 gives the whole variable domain DGGITQSPKYLFRKEGQNVTLSCEQNLNHDAMYWYRQDPGQGLRLIYYSQIVNDFQKGDIAEGYSVSREKKESFPLTVTSAQKNPTAFYLCASSISTDRPLLSFGQGTRLTVV.